Following are 30 T cell receptor beta chains from one sample sequenced in a study of T cell repertoires in ileal Crohn's disease. The data were produced by immunoSEQ multiplex PCR, yet TCRdb's version contains in-frame clones alone and is incomplete. The data show some 16,000 clones, 80% seen once. The sample consisted of ileal tissue. The receptors shown here come from an adult with Crohn's disease.

As to this clone: The sample contains more than one DNA sequence encoding this CDR3. The chain carries TRBV13 and TRBJ1-2; TRBD1 matches 9 bases. The CDR3 consists of 14 residues. V was pared by 5 bases and J by 2 bases, with 3 bases of the junction left unmatched. The germline V gene has CDR1 PRHDT and CDR2 FYEKMQ (reference sequence). The CDR3: CASSLGTGNYGYTF. CDR3 DNA sequence: TGTGCCAGCAGCCTTGGGACAGGGAACTATGGCTACACCTTC.

V usage is TRBV5-1 and J usage is TRBJ2-7; 9 bases line up with TRBD1. Germline loops: CDR1 SGHRS, CDR2 YFSETQ. The junction had 6 bases not matched to a gene; V was cut back by 6 bases and J by 2 bases. This CDR3 comprises 14 residues. CDR3 DNA: TGCGCCAGCAATAGGGGGACAGGGACCTACGAGCAGTACTTC. It yields the protein CASNRGTGTYEQYF.

Here the CDR3 DNA reads TGCGCCAGCAGCTTGGGACAGAACACCGGGGAGCTGTTTTTT. Translating gives CASSLGQNTGELFF. The chain uses TRBV5-1 and TRBJ2-2; D uncertain. CDR3 length equals 14 residues. Trimming took off 0 bases at V and 1 base at J, with 4 bases between the two ends. CDR1 is SGHRS, CDR2 YFSETQ, per germline.

The chain couples TRBV6-1 to TRBJ2-7, with TRBD1 as a possible D gene (5 bases). Germline V gene data show CDR1 as MNHNS and CDR2 as SASEGT. V lost 4 bases and J lost 3, with 13 bases in between. The CDR3 has 14 amino acids. As DNA, the CDR3 is TGTGCCAGCAGTGTGGGGCAGGTATTCTACGAGCAGTACGTC. Its protein product is CASSVGQVFYEQYV.

The chain recombines TRBV11-2 with TRBJ2-1; 12 bases line up with TRBD2. The CDR3 totals 18 residues. V lost 5 bases to trimming and J lost 0 bases; unmatched junction nucleotides: 8. CDR1 is SGHAT and CDR2 is FQNNGV in the germline V gene. The CDR3 protein is CASSPRTSGASSYNEQFF. For the CDR3, the DNA is TGTGCCAGCAGCCCAAGGACTAGCGGGGCAAGCTCCTACAATGAGCAGTTCTTC.

The chain links TRBV19 to TRBJ2-2; TRBD2 agrees at 9 bases. Germline V gene sequence: CDR1 LNHDA, CDR2 SQIVND (reference sequence). This CDR3 has 14 residues. The CDR3 DNA sequence: TGTGCTACGTACGCGGGAGGGGGGACCGGGGAGCTGTTTTTT. It yields the protein CATYAGGGTGELFF.

The chain couples TRBV6-5 to TRBJ2-2; D perhaps matches TRBD1 (6 bases). The CDR3 runs 15 residues. In germline, CDR1 is MNHEY, CDR2 SVGAGI. With 6 bases removed from V and 0 bases from J, the gap between germline ends came to 11 bases. The CDR3 loop is CASRLTGTNTGELFF. The CDR3 DNA is TGTGCCAGCAGACTTACAGGGACGAACACCGGGGAGCTGTTTTTT.

This clone was seen only once. The CDR3 here is CASSLSPDFHYGYTF. The DNA for the CDR3 is TGTGCCAGCAGTTTATCACCGGACTTCCACTATGGCTACACCTTC. The chain is built from TRBV27 and TRBJ1-2; D call uncertain. This CDR3 is built from 15 residues. The V and J ends lost 0 bases and 3 bases respectively, with 11 bases between them. CDR1 is MNHEY, CDR2 SMNVEV, per germline (reference sequence).

Only one count was recorded for this clone. The V call is TRBV5-4, the J call TRBJ2-3; 14 positions agree with TRBD2. Losses at the gene ends were 2 bases for V and 1 base for J; bases not matched to a gene: 6. CDR1 is SGHNT and CDR2 is YYREEE in the germline V gene (reference sequence). The CDR3 totals 18 residues. CDR3 sequence: CASSLGLAGGLGTDTQYF. CDR3 nucleotides: TGTGCCAGCAGCTTAGGACTAGCGGGGGGCTTAGGCACAGATACGCAGTATTTT. Together with reference TRBV5-4 and TRBJ2-3, the CDR3 gives the full variable domain: ETGVTQSPTHLIKTRGQQVTLRCSSQSGHNTVSWYQQALGQGPQFIFQYYREEENGRGNFPPRFSGLQFPNYSSELNVNALELDDSALYLCASSLGLAGGLGTDTQYFGPGTRLTVL.

With regard to this clone: The sample carries other DNA sequences with the same CDR3. The chain couples TRBV5-1 to TRBJ2-1; 8 bases are a match to TRBD1. Germline lookup yields CDR1 SGHRS and CDR2 YFSETQ. The CDR3 consists of 13 residues. V dropped 2 bases and J dropped 8; count of bases not matched to a gene: 3. The CDR3 loop reads CASSFGQGDEQFF. In DNA form, the CDR3 reads TGCGCCAGCAGCTTCGGACAGGGCGATGAGCAGTTCTTC. Based on the CDR3 plus reference TRBV5-1 and TRBJ2-1, the full variable domain is KAGVTQTPRYLIKTRGQQVTLSCSPISGHRSVSWYQQTPGQGLQFLFEYFSETQRNKGNFPGRFSGRQFSNSRSEMNVSTLELGDSALYLCASSFGQGDEQFFGPGTRLTVL.

V gene TRBV7-2 combines with J gene TRBJ2-3; 7 bases are a match to TRBD2. Per the germline V gene, CDR1 is SGHTA and CDR2 is FQGNSA. This CDR3 is 13 amino acids long. V trimming: 4 bases; J trimming: 8 bases; junction bases outside the gene matches: 6. The CDR3 loop is CASSSGGSRTQYF. The CDR3, as DNA: TGTGCCAGCAGCTCGGGGGGTAGCCGTACGCAGTATTTT.

J is TRBJ1-3 and V is TRBV30; 8 positions agree with TRBD1. V shed 2 bases, J shed 4 bases, and the junction held 7 bases outside the gene matches. The CDR3 has 15 residues. Germline V gives CDR1 GTSNPN, CDR2 SVGIG (reference sequence). In DNA form, the CDR3 reads TGTGCCTGGAGTCCAGGGGGCGCGTACGGAAACACCATATATTTT. Translated, it gives CAWSPGGAYGNTIYF.

The chain is built from TRBV7-8 and TRBJ2-3; 8 nucleotides line up with TRBD2. This CDR3 is built from 16 residues. The germline gives CDR1 SGHVS, CDR2 FQNEAQ. V trimming: 0 bases; J trimming: 0 bases; junction bases outside the gene matches: 2. CDR3 residues: CASSLASGTSTDTQYF. The DNA for the CDR3 is TGTGCCAGCAGCTTAGCTAGCGGGACTAGCACAGATACGCAGTATTTT.

J is TRBJ1-6 and V is TRBV19; 7 nucleotides line up with TRBD1. Unmatched junction bases numbered 6, after V lost 9 bases and J lost 7 bases. This CDR3 has 13 amino acids. From germline, CDR1 is LNHDA and CDR2 SQIVND (reference sequence). CDR3 protein: CASRTGQNSPLHF. The CDR3 nucleotides read TGTGCCAGCCGGACAGGTCAAAATTCACCCCTCCACTTT.

CDR3 amino acids: CASSKEGQASSYEQYF. CDR3 bases: TGCGCCAGCAGCAAGGAGGGACAGGCAAGCTCCTACGAGCAGTACTTC. The chain combines TRBV5-1 with TRBJ2-7, with 8 bases that match TRBD1. The J segment lost 0 bases and the V segment lost 4 bases, leaving 9 bases of the junction unmatched. The CDR3 has 16 residues. Germline assignment: CDR1 SGHRS and CDR2 YFSETQ.

The chain carries TRBV6-5 and TRBJ2-2, with 9 bases aligning to TRBD1. The CDR3 has 15 residues. V shed 6 bases and J 6 bases; nucleotides not matched to a gene: 8. Germline values: CDR1 MNHEY, CDR2 SVGAGI. This CDR3 reads CASRPGTGSPGELFF. The CDR3 DNA follows: TGTGCCAGCAGACCCGGGACAGGGAGTCCCGGGGAGCTGTTTTTT.

This chain joins TRBV5-1 and TRBJ2-2, with 8 bases identical to TRBD2. CDR3 length: 19 amino acids. The V segment lost 0 bases and the J segment 7 bases; nucleotides outside the gene matches: 17. Germline-derived CDR1 and CDR2 are SGHRS and YFSETQ. In DNA, the CDR3 is TGCGCCAGCAGCTTGGAGCCTCCGTCACCTAGCGGGCGTGGCGGGGAGCTGTTTTTT. Its protein is CASSLEPPSPSGRGGELFF. The entire variable domain, with the rest obtained from reference TRBV5-1 and TRBJ2-2, is as follows: KAGVTQTPRYLIKTRGQQVTLSCSPISGHRSVSWYQQTPGQGLQFLFEYFSETQRNKGNFPGRFSGRQFSNSRSEMNVSTLELGDSALYLCASSLEPPSPSGRGGELFFGEGSRLTVL.

The rearrangement joins TRBV5-4 to TRBJ2-2; TRBD2 matches at 8 bases. CDR1 is SGHNT and CDR2 is YYREEE in the germline V gene (reference sequence). The trim removed 1 base at V and 2 bases at J, leaving 4 bases unmatched. The CDR3 runs to 16 residues. The CDR3: CASSLTSGRNTGELFF. The CDR3 region has the DNA TGTGCCAGCAGCTTGACTAGCGGAAGAAACACCGGGGAGCTGTTTTTT.

The rearrangement links TRBV2 to TRBJ1-1; 7 bases agree with TRBD1. CDR3 size: 14 residues. Germline lookup yields CDR1 SNHLY and CDR2 FYNNEI. V was pared by 6 bases and J by 0 bases, with 4 bases of the junction left unmatched. CDR3 DNA sequence: TGTGCCAGCAGCAGACAGGGAATGAACACTGAAGCTTTCTTT. The encoded protein is CASSRQGMNTEAFF. The full variable domain, rest sourced from reference TRBV2 and TRBJ1-1, is EPEVTQTPSHQVTQMGQEVILRCVPISNHLYFYWYRQILGQKVEFLVSFYNNEISEKSEIFDDQFSVERPDGSNFTLKIRSTKLEDSAMYFCASSRQGMNTEAFFGQGTRLTVV.

This chain joins TRBV19 and TRBJ2-3; 10 bases match TRBD2. The ends lost 4 bases at V and 2 bases at J; junction bases unmatched: 6. CDR3 length: 16 amino acids. Looked up from germline, CDR1 is LNHDA and CDR2 is SQIVND (reference sequence). The CDR3: CASSTVAGGLTDTQYF. Written as DNA, the CDR3 is TGTGCCAGTAGTACGGTAGCGGGGGGCCTCACAGATACGCAGTATTTT.

The J gene is TRBJ2-2, the V gene TRBV18; a possible D gene is TRBD2 (5 bases). The germline V gene encodes CDR1 KGHSH and CDR2 LQKENI. The V end lost 1 base, the J end lost 0 bases, and 9 bases lay between the germline ends. The CDR3 extends over 16 amino acids. CDR3 coding DNA: TGTGCCAGCTCACCACGCGGGTTCACGAACACCGGGGAGCTGTTTTTT. Its protein is CASSPRGFTNTGELFF. Looking up the rest from reference TRBV18 and TRBJ2-2 gives the full variable domain: NAGVMQNPRHLVRRRGQEARLRCSPMKGHSHVYWYRQLPEEGLKFMVYLQKENIIDESGMPKERFSAEFPKEGPSILRIQQVVRGDSAAYFCASSPRGFTNTGELFFGEGSRLTVL.

The chain joins TRBV9 to TRBJ1-2; 8 bases align to TRBD1. The germline V gene has CDR1 SGDLS and CDR2 YYNGEE. CDR3 size: 13 residues. V trimming: 3 bases; J trimming: 3 bases; junction bases outside the gene matches: 1. The chain's CDR3 is CASSGQGYYGYTF. For the CDR3, the DNA is TGTGCCAGCAGCGGACAGGGGTACTATGGCTACACCTTC.

The V call is TRBV30, the J call TRBJ1-2; 10 positions agree with TRBD1. Germline-derived CDR1 and CDR2 are GTSNPN and SVGIG (reference sequence). J lost 6 bases, V lost 8 bases, and 18 bases had no gene match. This CDR3 is 16 amino acids long. CDR3 sequence: CARDFSGTGAPNGYTF. The CDR3, as DNA: TGTGCCCGGGATTTCTCCGGGACAGGGGCCCCTAATGGCTACACCTTC.

V usage is TRBV6-6 and J usage is TRBJ1-2, with a tentative D call TRBD1 (5 bases). V was trimmed by 6 bases and J by 5 bases, leaving 10 bases between them. Germline CDR1 and CDR2: MNHNY and SVGAGI (reference sequence). The CDR3 covers 12 residues. This chain's CDR3 is CASSDRRYGYTF. CDR3 DNA: TGTGCCAGCAGCGACAGAAGGTATGGCTACACCTTC.

This clone was detected only a few times. This chain connects TRBV28 to TRBJ2-6; the D gene is possibly TRBD2 (8 bases). The V gene's germline CDR1 is MDHEN and CDR2 SYDVKM. The V end was cut by 5 bases, the J end by 6 bases, with 20 bases between. This CDR3 has 17 amino acids. The CDR3 nucleotides are TGTGCCAGCAGTCCCCCCCCGGGAGGGGGCGAGGCCAACGTCCTGACTTTC. It is translated as CASSPPPGGGEANVLTF.

This clone occurred once. The V and J genes are TRBV29-1 and TRBJ2-3; TRBD1 might be the D (5 bases). V was shortened by 7 bases and J by 8 bases, with 16 bases between the two germline ends. CDR1 SQVTM and CDR2 ANQGSEA come from the germline V gene. The CDR3 extends over 12 amino acids. The CDR3 DNA is TGCAGCGCGGACATAGCCTTAGGTACGCAGTATTTT. Amino acid sequence: CSADIALGTQYF.

The rearrangement uses TRBV5-4 and TRBJ2-1; D unresolved. The V gene lost 5 bases and the J gene lost 0 bases, with 9 bases spanning the gap. This CDR3 has 14 residues. From germline, CDR1 is SGHNT and CDR2 YYREEE (reference sequence). The CDR3 here is CASSTESSYNEQFF. The CDR3 region has the DNA TGTGCCAGCAGTACCGAGAGCTCCTACAATGAGCAGTTCTTC.

The rearrangement joins TRBV6-6 to TRBJ1-2; D call uncertain. Trimming stripped 0 bases from V and 2 bases from J, with 4 bases between. The length of the CDR3 is 13 residues. CDR1 and CDR2 from the germline V gene are MNHNY and SVGAGI (reference sequence). The CDR3 reads CASSYSANYGYTF. CDR3 DNA sequence: TGTGCCAGCAGTTACTCAGCGAACTATGGCTACACCTTC.

The gene calls are TRBV5-1 and TRBJ1-2, with a weak D call TRBD1 (5 bases). The CDR3 contains 13 residues. The V and J ends lost 6 bases and 5 bases respectively, with 14 bases between them. Germline-derived CDR1 and CDR2 are SGHRS and YFSETQ. CDR3 loop: CASTRGEGYGYTF. CDR3 sequence (DNA): TGCGCCAGCACCCGGGGGGAAGGATATGGCTACACCTTC.

V usage is TRBV5-5 and J usage is TRBJ1-5, with D hard to call. Germline V lookup: CDR1 SGHKS, CDR2 YYEKEE (reference sequence). CDR3 length equals 12 residues. V lost 3 bases and J 3 bases, leaving 4 bases between the germline ends. CDR3 in amino acids: CASSSLNQPQHF. In DNA form, the CDR3 reads TGTGCCAGCAGCTCCCTCAATCAGCCCCAGCATTTT. Drawing the rest from reference TRBV5-5 and TRBJ1-5, the complete variable domain is DAGVTQSPTHLIKTRGQQVTLRCSPISGHKSVSWYQQVLGQGPQFIFQYYEKEERGRGNFPDRFSARQFPNYSSELNVNALLLGDSALYLCASSSLNQPQHFGDGTRLSIL.